This T cell receptor (beta chain) was sequenced in a study of blood T cell repertoires in COVID-19. Study-wide background: From the United States, Italy and Spain came samples of acute and convalescent COVID-19. PBMCs, B-cell-depleted T cells, or T cells provided the cDNA or gDNA that made up the material.

Authors' processing steps: Reference gene primer amplification gave estimated nucleated cell counts. Generated by immunoSEQ multiplex PCR, the TCRdb table keeps only in-frame clones and is missing some. That table is the source of V, J and clone size, and D and trimming were worked out from the DNA. This sample has about 35,000 clones, with around four fifths found just once. Germline trimming cut 0 bases from V and 3 bases from J; bases unmatched to any gene: 4. The CDR3 extends over 15 amino acids. CDR1 and CDR2 from the germline V gene are SGHRS and YFSETQ. The sequence came from a man aged 50-59 years with acute or convalescent COVID-19. The chain joins TRBV5-1 to TRBJ2-5, with TRBD2 identical over 8 bases. Sequencing was performed on peripheral blood. CDR3 DNA sequence: TGCGCCAGCAGCTTGGACTCCGGGGGGGAAGAGACCCAGTACTTC. Translated: CASSLDSGGEETQYF.